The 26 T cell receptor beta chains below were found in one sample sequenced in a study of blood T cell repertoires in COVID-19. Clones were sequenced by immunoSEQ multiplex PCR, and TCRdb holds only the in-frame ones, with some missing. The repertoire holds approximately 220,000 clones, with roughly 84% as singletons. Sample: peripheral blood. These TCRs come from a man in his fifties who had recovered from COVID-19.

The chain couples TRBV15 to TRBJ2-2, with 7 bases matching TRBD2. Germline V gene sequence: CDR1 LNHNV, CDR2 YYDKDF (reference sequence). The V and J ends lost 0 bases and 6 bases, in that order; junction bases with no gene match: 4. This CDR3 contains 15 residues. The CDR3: CATSRDRGVSGELFF. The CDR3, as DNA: TGTGCCACCAGCAGAGATCGGGGGGTCTCCGGGGAGCTGTTTTTT. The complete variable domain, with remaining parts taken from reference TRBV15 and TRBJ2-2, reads DAMVIQNPRYQVTQFGKPVTLSCSQTLNHNVMYWYQQKSSQAPKLLFHYYDKDFNNEADTPDNFQSRRPNTSFCFLDIRSPGLGDTAMYLCATSRDRGVSGELFFGEGSRLTVL.

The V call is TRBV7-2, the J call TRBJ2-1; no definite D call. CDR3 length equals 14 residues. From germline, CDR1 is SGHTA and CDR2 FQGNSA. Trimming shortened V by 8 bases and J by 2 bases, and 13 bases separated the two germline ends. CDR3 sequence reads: CASHDAKTYNEQFF. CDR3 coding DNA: TGTGCCAGCCACGATGCTAAGACCTACAATGAGCAGTTCTTC.

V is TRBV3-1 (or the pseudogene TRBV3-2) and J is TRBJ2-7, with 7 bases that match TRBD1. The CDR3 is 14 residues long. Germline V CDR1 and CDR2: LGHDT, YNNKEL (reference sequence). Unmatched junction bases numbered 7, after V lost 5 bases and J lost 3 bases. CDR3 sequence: CASSIGQASYEQYF. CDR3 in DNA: TGTGCCAGCAGCATAGGACAGGCCAGCTACGAGCAGTACTTC.

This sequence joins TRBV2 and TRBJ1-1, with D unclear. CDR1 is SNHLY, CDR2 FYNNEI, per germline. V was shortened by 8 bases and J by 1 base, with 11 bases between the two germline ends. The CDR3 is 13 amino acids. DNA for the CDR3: TGTGCCAGCTCTTGGAGGGAGAACACTGAAGCTTTCTTT. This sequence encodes CASSWRENTEAFF.

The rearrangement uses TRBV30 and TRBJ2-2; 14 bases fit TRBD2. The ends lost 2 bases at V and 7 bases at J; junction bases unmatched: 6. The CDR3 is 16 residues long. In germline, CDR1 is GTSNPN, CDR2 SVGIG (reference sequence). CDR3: CAWSQGLAGDIGELFF. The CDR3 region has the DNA TGTGCCTGGAGTCAGGGACTAGCGGGAGATATCGGGGAGCTGTTTTTT.

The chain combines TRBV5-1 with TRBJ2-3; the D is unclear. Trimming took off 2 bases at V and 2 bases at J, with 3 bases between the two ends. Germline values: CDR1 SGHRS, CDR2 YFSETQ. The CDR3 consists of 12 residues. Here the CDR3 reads CASSFVTDTQYF. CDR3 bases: TGCGCCAGCAGCTTCGTCACAGATACGCAGTATTTT.

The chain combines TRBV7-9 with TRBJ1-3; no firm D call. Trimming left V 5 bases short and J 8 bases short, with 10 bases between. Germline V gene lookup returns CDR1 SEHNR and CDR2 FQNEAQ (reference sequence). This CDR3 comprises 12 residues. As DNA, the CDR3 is TGTGCCAGCAGCCCTAGTGCGCACACCATATATTTT. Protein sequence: CASSPSAHTIYF.

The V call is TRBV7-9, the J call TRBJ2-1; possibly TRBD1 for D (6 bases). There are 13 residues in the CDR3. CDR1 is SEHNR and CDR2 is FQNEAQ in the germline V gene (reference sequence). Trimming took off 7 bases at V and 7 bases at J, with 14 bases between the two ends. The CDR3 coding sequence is TGTGCCAGCACCATCTCAGGGGTGAATGAGCAGTTCTTC. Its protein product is CASTISGVNEQFF.

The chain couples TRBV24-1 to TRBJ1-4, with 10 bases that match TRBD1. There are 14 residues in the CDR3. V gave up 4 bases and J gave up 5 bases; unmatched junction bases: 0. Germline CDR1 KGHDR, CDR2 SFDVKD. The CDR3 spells CATSEGQGNEKLFF. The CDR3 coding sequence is TGTGCCACCAGTGAGGGACAGGGGAATGAAAAACTGTTTTTT.

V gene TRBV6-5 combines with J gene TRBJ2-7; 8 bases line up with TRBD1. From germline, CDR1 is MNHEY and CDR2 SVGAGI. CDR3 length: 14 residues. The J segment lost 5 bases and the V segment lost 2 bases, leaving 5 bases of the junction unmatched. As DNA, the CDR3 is TGTGCCAGCAGTTACAACAGGGGGATCAACGAGCAGTACTTC. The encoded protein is CASSYNRGINEQYF.

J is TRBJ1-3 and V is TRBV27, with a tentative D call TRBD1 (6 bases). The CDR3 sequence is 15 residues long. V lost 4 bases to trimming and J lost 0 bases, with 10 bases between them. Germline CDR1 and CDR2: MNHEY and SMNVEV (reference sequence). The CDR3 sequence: CASSSGVSSGNTIYF. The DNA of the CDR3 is TGTGCCAGCAGTTCAGGGGTGAGCTCTGGAAACACCATATATTTT.

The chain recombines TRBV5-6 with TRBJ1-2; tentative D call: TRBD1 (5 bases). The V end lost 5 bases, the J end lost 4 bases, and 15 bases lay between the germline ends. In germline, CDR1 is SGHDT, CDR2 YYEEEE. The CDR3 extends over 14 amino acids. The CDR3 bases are TGTGCCAGCAGATTTTCCTCCGGGGGCTATGGCTACACCTTC. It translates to CASRFSSGGYGYTF.

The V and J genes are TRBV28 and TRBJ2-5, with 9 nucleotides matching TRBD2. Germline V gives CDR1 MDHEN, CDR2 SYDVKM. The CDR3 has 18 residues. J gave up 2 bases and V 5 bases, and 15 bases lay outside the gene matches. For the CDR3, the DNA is TGTGCCAGCAGTCCCTTGGTACTAGCGGGTCCAATACAAGAGACCCAGTACTTC. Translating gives CASSPLVLAGPIQETQYF.

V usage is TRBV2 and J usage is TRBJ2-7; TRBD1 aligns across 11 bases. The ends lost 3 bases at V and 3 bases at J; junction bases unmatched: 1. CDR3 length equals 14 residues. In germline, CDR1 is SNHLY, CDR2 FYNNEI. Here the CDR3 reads CASSEDRGLYEQYF. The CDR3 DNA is TGTGCCAGCAGTGAGGACAGGGGGCTCTACGAGCAGTACTTC.

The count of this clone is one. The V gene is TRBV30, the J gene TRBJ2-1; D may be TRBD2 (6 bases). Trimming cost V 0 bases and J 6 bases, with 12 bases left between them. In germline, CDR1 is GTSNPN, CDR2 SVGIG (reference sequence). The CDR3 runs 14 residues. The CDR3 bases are TGTGCCTGGAGTGTATCGGGGGTCCTCAATGAGCAGTTCTTC. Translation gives CAWSVSGVLNEQFF.

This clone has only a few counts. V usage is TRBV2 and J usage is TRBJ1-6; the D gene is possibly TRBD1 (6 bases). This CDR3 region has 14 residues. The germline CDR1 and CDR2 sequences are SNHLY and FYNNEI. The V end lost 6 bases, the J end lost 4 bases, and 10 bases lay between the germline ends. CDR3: CASRGTPYNSPLHF. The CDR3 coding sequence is TGTGCCAGCAGGGGGACACCTTATAATTCACCCCTCCACTTT.

CDR3 amino acids: CASTPTGRRYEAFF. The DNA for the CDR3 is TGTGCCAGCACTCCCACAGGGAGACGATATGAAGCTTTCTTT. The chain is built from TRBV28 and TRBJ1-1, with D perhaps TRBD1 (6 bases). This CDR3 spans 14 amino acids. Trimming stripped 7 bases from V and 7 bases from J, with 19 bases between. Germline V gene data show CDR1 as MDHEN and CDR2 as SYDVKM.

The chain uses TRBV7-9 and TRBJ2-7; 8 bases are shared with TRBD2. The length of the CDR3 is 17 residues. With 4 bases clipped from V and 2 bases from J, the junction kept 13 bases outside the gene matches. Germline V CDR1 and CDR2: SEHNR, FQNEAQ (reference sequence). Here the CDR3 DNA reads TGTGCCAGCAGCTCTCTAGCAGCGGGGGTAAAGGCCTACGAGCAGTACTTC. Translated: CASSSLAAGVKAYEQYF.

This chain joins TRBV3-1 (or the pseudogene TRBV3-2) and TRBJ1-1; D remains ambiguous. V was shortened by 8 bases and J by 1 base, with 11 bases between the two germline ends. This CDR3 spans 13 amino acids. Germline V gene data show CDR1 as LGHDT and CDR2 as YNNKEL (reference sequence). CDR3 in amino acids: CASSGLQNTEAFF. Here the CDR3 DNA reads TGTGCCAGCTCAGGACTGCAGAACACTGAAGCTTTCTTT.

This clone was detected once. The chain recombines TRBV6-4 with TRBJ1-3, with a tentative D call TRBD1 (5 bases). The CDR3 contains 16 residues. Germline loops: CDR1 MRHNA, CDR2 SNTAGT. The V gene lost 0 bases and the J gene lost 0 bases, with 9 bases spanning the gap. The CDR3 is CASSDSEGSSGNTIYF. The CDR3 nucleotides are TGTGCCAGCAGTGACTCGGAGGGGAGCTCTGGAAACACCATATATTTT.

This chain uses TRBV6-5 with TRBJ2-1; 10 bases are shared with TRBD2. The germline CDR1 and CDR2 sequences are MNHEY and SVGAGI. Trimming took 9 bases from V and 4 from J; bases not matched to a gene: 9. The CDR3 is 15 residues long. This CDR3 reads CASTLAGGAYNEQFF. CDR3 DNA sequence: TGTGCCAGTACGTTAGCGGGAGGCGCGTACAATGAGCAGTTCTTC.

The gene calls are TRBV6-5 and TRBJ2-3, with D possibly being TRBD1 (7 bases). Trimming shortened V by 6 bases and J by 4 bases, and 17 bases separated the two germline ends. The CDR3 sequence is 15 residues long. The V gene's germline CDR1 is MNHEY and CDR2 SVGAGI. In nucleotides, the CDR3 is TGTGCCAGCAGGGGATCAGTCAGGGGGGCAGATACGCAGTATTTT. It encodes CASRGSVRGADTQYF.

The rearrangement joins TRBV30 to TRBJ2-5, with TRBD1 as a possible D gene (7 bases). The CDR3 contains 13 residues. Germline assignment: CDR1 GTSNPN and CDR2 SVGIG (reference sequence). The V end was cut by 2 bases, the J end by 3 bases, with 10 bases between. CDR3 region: CAWSRGTEETQYF. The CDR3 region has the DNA TGTGCCTGGAGTCGCGGGACAGAAGAGACCCAGTACTTC.

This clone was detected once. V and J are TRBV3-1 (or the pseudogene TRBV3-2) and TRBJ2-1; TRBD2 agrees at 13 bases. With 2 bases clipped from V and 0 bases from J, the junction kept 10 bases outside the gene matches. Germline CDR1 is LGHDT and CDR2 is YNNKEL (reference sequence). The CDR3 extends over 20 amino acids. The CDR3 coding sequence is TGTGCCAGCAGCCAATTCCTCAGGACTAGCGGGGGAAGCTCCTACAATGAGCAGTTCTTC. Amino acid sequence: CASSQFLRTSGGSSYNEQFF.

The CDR3 DNA reads TGTGCCAGCAGCCAAAGGGGACAGGGAGGGAACACCATATATTTT. Protein product: CASSQRGQGGNTIYF. This sequence joins TRBV3-1 (or the pseudogene TRBV3-2) and TRBJ1-3; 9 bases line up with TRBD1. The CDR3 has 15 residues. CDR1 and CDR2 from the germline V gene are LGHDT and YNNKEL (reference sequence). Trimming removed 2 bases from V and 7 bases from J; junction bases left unmatched: 6.

The CDR3 coding sequence is TGTGCCACCAGTGATTCGGGACTAGTGTACGAGCAGTACTTC. Translated: CATSDSGLVYEQYF. This chain joins TRBV24-1 and TRBJ2-7; 8 positions match TRBD2. With 2 bases clipped from V and 4 bases from J, the junction kept 3 bases outside the gene matches. The V gene's germline CDR1 is KGHDR and CDR2 SFDVKD. The CDR3 length is 14 residues.